These 14 T cell receptor beta chains share one sample of origin, sequenced in a study of T cell changes during pregnancy in multiple sclerosis (dated by TCRdb to the late 2010s). Library creation used the immunoSEQ multiplex PCR assay. TCRdb carries this immuneACCESS record with in-frame sequences only. Its versions omit some clonotypes, under half of them owing to an unresolved V gene in the studies checked, with the rest unexplained. This sample holds about 49,000 clones; 92% were observed only once. Approximately 0.41% of the sample is in the top ten clones. The sample here was CD4+ T cells from peripheral blood mononuclear cells, taken in the second trimester of pregnancy. The source of these receptors is a female donor in good health, enrolled as a control in a pregnancy study.

V is TRBV19 and J is TRBJ1-6, with D tentatively TRBD1 (5 bases). The ends were cut back, 0 bases at V and 5 bases at J, with 20 bases in the middle. From germline, CDR1 is LNHDA and CDR2 SQIVND (reference sequence). The CDR3 is 19 amino acids. CDR3 region: CASSIDRFQGRANNSPLHF. The CDR3 DNA reads TGTGCCAGTAGTATAGATCGTTTTCAGGGTCGAGCGAATAATTCACCCCTCCACTTT.

The CDR3 DNA is TGTGCCAGCGGGGACAGGGCCTATGGCTACACCTTC. Protein sequence: CASGDRAYGYTF. The chain joins TRBV7-3 to TRBJ1-2, with TRBD1 identical over 9 bases. J lost 4 bases, V lost 8 bases, and 2 bases had no gene match. There are 12 residues in the CDR3. In germline, CDR1 is SGHTA, CDR2 FQGTGA.

The chain is built from TRBV18 and TRBJ1-1, with TRBD1 matching over 10 bases. The CDR3 consists of 16 residues. CDR1 KGHSH and CDR2 LQKENI come from the germline V gene. With V trimmed by 3 bases and J by 3 bases, 7 bases remained unmatched. This CDR3 is CASSPIDRGQYTEAFF. For the CDR3, the DNA is TGTGCCAGCTCACCCATAGACAGGGGGCAGTACACTGAAGCTTTCTTT.

The J gene is TRBJ1-6, the V gene TRBV2; 8 bases match TRBD1. Germline CDR1 is SNHLY and CDR2 is FYNNEI. The V gene end was trimmed by 6 bases and the J gene end by 10 bases; junction bases not matched to a gene: 11. This CDR3 is built from 15 residues. The chain's CDR3 is CASRDRTGLGSPLHF. CDR3 DNA: TGTGCCAGCAGAGATAGGACAGGGTTAGGGTCACCCCTCCACTTT.

This clone showed up just once. The V call is TRBV7-8, the J call TRBJ2-3; D might be TRBD2 (5 bases). The CDR3 contains 14 residues. CDR1 and CDR2 from the germline V gene are SGHVS and FQNEAQ. Trimming stripped 8 bases from V and 3 bases from J, with 15 bases between. Here the CDR3 reads CASLTGRATDTQYF. The CDR3 nucleotides are TGTGCCAGCTTGACGGGAAGGGCGACAGATACGCAGTATTTT.

This chain connects TRBV4-2 to TRBJ2-5; D possibly corresponds to TRBD2 (6 bases). The CDR3 runs to 18 residues. The V gene's germline CDR1 is LGHNA and CDR2 YNFKEQ. With 0 bases removed from V and 0 bases from J, the gap between germline ends came to 17 bases. For the CDR3, the DNA is TGTGCCAGCAGCCAAGATCTTGTTGGGACTCCATACCAAGAGACCCAGTACTTC. Its protein is CASSQDLVGTPYQETQYF.

The chain recombines TRBV6-5 with TRBJ2-1; D remains ambiguous. From germline, CDR1 is MNHEY and CDR2 SVGAGI. This CDR3 spans 12 amino acids. V was cut by 4 bases and J by 9 bases, with 10 bases left in between. The CDR3: CASSSTVGEQFF. CDR3 DNA: TGTGCCAGCAGTTCGACTGTCGGTGAGCAGTTCTTC.

The CDR3 nucleotides are TGTGCCAGTAACTGGGGCCTCGACTATGGCTACACCTTC. Protein sequence: CASNWGLDYGYTF. The V gene is TRBV19, the J gene TRBJ1-2; a weak D match, TRBD1 (5 bases). This CDR3 is built from 13 residues. CDR1 is LNHDA and CDR2 is SQIVND in the germline V gene (reference sequence). V gave up 7 bases and J gave up 3 bases, with 12 bases separating them. Full variable domain (outside the CDR3, taken from reference TRBV19 and TRBJ1-2): DGGITQSPKYLFRKEGQNVTLSCEQNLNHDAMYWYRQDPGQGLRLIYYSQIVNDFQKGDIAEGYSVSREKKESFPLTVTSAQKNPTAFYLCASNWGLDYGYTFGSGTRLTVV.

The chain couples TRBV6-5 to TRBJ1-2; TRBD1 matches 10 bases. The CDR3 extends over 15 amino acids. Looked up from germline, CDR1 is MNHEY and CDR2 is SVGAGI. J was trimmed by 7 bases and V by 0 bases; bases with no gene match: 5. This CDR3 is CASSYSADRGSGYTF. As DNA, the CDR3 is TGTGCCAGCAGTTACTCGGCGGACAGGGGGTCTGGCTACACCTTC.

The CDR3 coding sequence is TGTGCCAGCAGCTCACACCCCCGGGACAGGGGGTTCTACGAGCAGTACTTC. This gives the protein CASSSHPRDRGFYEQYF. This chain connects TRBV7-9 to TRBJ2-7; 11 bases are a match to TRBD1. V trimming: 4 bases; J trimming: 3 bases; junction bases outside the gene matches: 11. Germline V lookup: CDR1 SEHNR, CDR2 FQNEAQ (reference sequence). This CDR3 is built from 17 residues.

The V gene is TRBV7-2, the J gene TRBJ1-4; D gene ambiguous. CDR3 size: 14 residues. V lost 1 base to trimming and J lost 4 bases, with 7 bases between them. CDR1 SGHTA and CDR2 FQGNSA come from the germline V gene. The CDR3 bases are TGTGCCAGCAGCTTAGGTCCTAGTAATGAAAAACTGTTTTTT. It yields the protein CASSLGPSNEKLFF.

The chain has TRBV10-3 and TRBJ1-2; 8 bases align to TRBD1. CDR3 length equals 13 residues. CDR1 and CDR2 (germline): ENHRY, SYGVKD. J lost 4 bases, V lost 8 bases, and 6 bases had no gene match. CDR3 nucleotide sequence: TGTGCCATCCGGGGACAGGCGGGCTATGGCTACACCTTC. Residues: CAIRGQAGYGYTF.

V usage is TRBV11-3 and J usage is TRBJ2-3; maybe TRBD1 (7 bases). The CDR3 length is 14 residues. V lost 6 bases to trimming and J lost 12 bases, with 22 bases between them. Germline V gene data show CDR1 as SGHNT and CDR2 as YENEEA. As DNA, the CDR3 is TGTGCCAGCAGTTTGGGGACTGTCGCAGGGGGACAGTATTTT. Translation: CASSLGTVAGGQYF.

As regards this clone: The same CDR3 is also encoded by other DNA sequences in this sample. The genes are TRBV7-2 and TRBJ2-5, with TRBD2 matching over 15 bases. From germline, CDR1 is SGHTA and CDR2 FQGNSA. CDR3 length equals 16 residues. V gave up 5 bases and J gave up 5 bases; unmatched junction bases: 6. The CDR3, as DNA: TGTGCCAGCAGCCGTCGGACTAGCGGGGGGGCGGAGACCCAGTACTTC. Its protein product is CASSRRTSGGAETQYF.